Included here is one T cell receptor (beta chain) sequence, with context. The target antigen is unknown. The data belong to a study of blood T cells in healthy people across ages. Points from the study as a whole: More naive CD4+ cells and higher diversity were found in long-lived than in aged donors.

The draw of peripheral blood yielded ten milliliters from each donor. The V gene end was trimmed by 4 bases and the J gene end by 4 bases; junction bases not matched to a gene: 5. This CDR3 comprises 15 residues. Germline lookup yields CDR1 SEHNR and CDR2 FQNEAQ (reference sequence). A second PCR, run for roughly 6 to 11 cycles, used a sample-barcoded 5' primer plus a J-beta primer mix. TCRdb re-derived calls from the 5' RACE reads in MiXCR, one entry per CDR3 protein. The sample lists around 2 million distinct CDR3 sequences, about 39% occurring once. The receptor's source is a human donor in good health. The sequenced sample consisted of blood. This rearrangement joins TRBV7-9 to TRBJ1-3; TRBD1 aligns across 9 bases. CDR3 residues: CASSSTTGGGNTIYF. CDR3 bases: TGTGCCAGCAGCTCCACGACAGGGGGAGGAAACACCATATATTTT.